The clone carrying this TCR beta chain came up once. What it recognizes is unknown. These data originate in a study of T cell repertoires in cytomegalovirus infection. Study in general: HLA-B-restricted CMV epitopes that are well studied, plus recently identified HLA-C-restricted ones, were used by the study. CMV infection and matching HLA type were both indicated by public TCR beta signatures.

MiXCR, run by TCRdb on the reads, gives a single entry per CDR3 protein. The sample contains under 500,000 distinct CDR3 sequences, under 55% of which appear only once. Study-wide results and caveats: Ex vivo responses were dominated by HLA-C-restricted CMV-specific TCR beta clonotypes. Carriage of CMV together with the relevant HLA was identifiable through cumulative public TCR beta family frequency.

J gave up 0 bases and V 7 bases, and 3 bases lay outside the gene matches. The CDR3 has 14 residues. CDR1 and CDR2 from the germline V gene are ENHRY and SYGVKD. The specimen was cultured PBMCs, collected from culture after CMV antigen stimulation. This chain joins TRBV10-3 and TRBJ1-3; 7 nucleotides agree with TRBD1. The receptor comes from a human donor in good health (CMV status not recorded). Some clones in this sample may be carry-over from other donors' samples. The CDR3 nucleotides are TGTGCCATCACCGGGACAGCCTCTGGAAACACCATATATTTT. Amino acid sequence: CAITGTASGNTIYF.